One and the same sample provided the 12 T cell receptor beta chains below, sequenced in a study of T cell repertoires in cytomegalovirus infection. TCRdb re-called the reads through MiXCR, storing one row per CDR3 protein. The sample carries some 220,000 distinct CDR3 sequences, 12% recorded once. Sequenced input: PBMCs. These receptors all come from a human donor in good health (CMV status not recorded). Some clones in this sample may be carry-over from other donors' samples.

The rearrangement links TRBV6-5 to TRBJ1-2; TRBD1 matches 11 bases. The CDR3 length is 14 residues. V dropped 5 bases and J dropped 8; count of bases not matched to a gene: 7. The V gene's germline CDR1 is MNHEY and CDR2 SVGAGI. The chain's CDR3 is CASSQGQGVDGYTF. As DNA, the CDR3 is TGTGCCAGCAGTCAGGGACAGGGGGTTGACGGCTACACCTTC.

The chain couples TRBV2 to TRBJ1-5, with 9 bases aligning to TRBD1. CDR3 length: 14 amino acids. J was trimmed by 5 bases and V by 6 bases; bases with no gene match: 5. The germline gives CDR1 SNHLY, CDR2 FYNNEI. CDR3 protein: CASSGQGYDQPQHF. The CDR3 bases are TGTGCCAGCAGCGGACAGGGGTACGATCAGCCCCAGCATTTT.

The chain has TRBV5-1 and TRBJ2-5, with a weak D call TRBD1 (6 bases). Per germline, CDR1 SGHRS and CDR2 YFSETQ. The CDR3 is 12 amino acids. The V and J ends lost 7 bases and 5 bases respectively, with 12 bases between them. The CDR3 is CASGYRVETQYF. The DNA for the CDR3 is TGCGCCAGCGGATACAGGGTCGAGACCCAGTACTTC. The complete variable domain, with remaining parts taken from reference TRBV5-1 and TRBJ2-5, reads KAGVTQTPRYLIKTRGQQVTLSCSPISGHRSVSWYQQTPGQGLQFLFEYFSETQRNKGNFPGRFSGRQFSNSRSEMNVSTLELGDSALYLCASGYRVETQYFGPGTRLLVL.

There are many counts of this clonotype. The CDR3 protein is CASSLEPGRQPQHF. Written as DNA, the CDR3 is TGTGCCAGCAGCTTAGAACCGGGGCGGCAGCCCCAGCATTTT. The chain recombines TRBV7-2 with TRBJ1-5; D is possibly TRBD1 (5 bases). The CDR3 consists of 14 residues. The germline V gene encodes CDR1 SGHTA and CDR2 FQGNSA. V was clipped by 1 base and J by 7 bases, with 11 bases between them.

This clonotype was counted at least ten times. V gene TRBV7-2 combines with J gene TRBJ1-1, with D uncertain. Germline loops: CDR1 SGHTA, CDR2 FQGNSA. The V end lost 6 bases, the J end lost 3 bases, and 11 bases lay between the germline ends. This CDR3 contains 13 residues. For the CDR3, the DNA is TGTGCCAGCAGGTTGGGTTTTGACACTGAAGCTTTCTTT. Its translation: CASRLGFDTEAFF.

This clonotype was counted between two and nine times. This chain joins TRBV12-3 or TRBV12-4 and TRBJ2-7; D is possibly TRBD2 (6 bases). The CDR3 contains 15 residues. V was clipped by 6 bases and J by 3 bases, with 18 bases between them. The CDR3 coding sequence is TGTGCCAGCAGCCCCCTTGGGACTGGACTCTACGAGCAGTACTTC. Residues: CASSPLGTGLYEQYF.

This clonotype has a count of ten or more. V usage is TRBV28 and J usage is TRBJ2-2, with a tentative D call TRBD1 (5 bases). The germline V gene encodes CDR1 MDHEN and CDR2 SYDVKM. The CDR3 extends over 15 amino acids. V was shortened by 5 bases and J by 0 bases, with 10 bases between the two germline ends. CDR3 in amino acids: CASSRQGANTGELFF. The DNA of the CDR3 is TGTGCCAGCAGTCGTCAGGGTGCGAACACCGGGGAGCTGTTTTTT.

Ten or more counts support this clonotype. V usage is TRBV19 and J usage is TRBJ2-2, with D perhaps TRBD1 or TRBD2 (5 bases each). This CDR3 has 17 amino acids. Germline assignment: CDR1 LNHDA and CDR2 SQIVND (reference sequence). Trimming removed 4 bases at V and 4 bases at J, with 19 bases between. The CDR3: CASSTSLVGVGTGELFF. CDR3 coding DNA: TGTGCCAGTAGTACCTCCCTCGTGGGGGTGGGCACCGGGGAGCTGTTTTTT.

The chain recombines TRBV28 with TRBJ1-6; tentative D call: TRBD1 (5 bases). CDR3 length: 12 amino acids. Between the trimmed V and J ends, which lost 5 bases and 16 bases, there was a span of 15 bases. Germline V lookup: CDR1 MDHEN, CDR2 SYDVKM. CDR3 amino acids: CASSTPGTMLHF. As DNA, the CDR3 is TGTGCCAGCAGTACCCCCGGGACGATGCTCCACTTT.

This clonotype was found a few times. This rearrangement joins TRBV7-9 to TRBJ1-1, with D possibly being TRBD1 (6 bases). The germline V gene has CDR1 SEHNR and CDR2 FQNEAQ (reference sequence). The CDR3 spans 15 residues. Trimming removed 5 bases from V and 1 base from J, with 14 bases in between. CDR3: CASSRWTETNTEAFF. The CDR3 nucleotides are TGTGCCAGCAGCAGATGGACAGAGACGAACACTGAAGCTTTCTTT.

The rearrangement joins TRBV19 to TRBJ2-7, with TRBD1 identical over 7 bases. This CDR3 is 16 amino acids long. V trimming: 4 bases; J trimming: 1 base; junction bases outside the gene matches: 10. CDR1 is LNHDA, CDR2 SQIVND, per germline (reference sequence). The chain's CDR3 is CASSKQQGFSSYEQYF. DNA of the CDR3: TGTGCCAGTAGTAAGCAACAGGGGTTTTCATCCTACGAGCAGTACTTC.

The rearrangement joins TRBV25-1 to TRBJ2-2, with a possible D match to TRBD2 (6 bases). Germline CDR1 reads MGHDK; CDR2 reads SYGVNS. The CDR3 length is 11 residues. CDR3 sequence (DNA): TGTGCGACGGGGGTTGGCGGGGAGCTGTTTTTT. Translation gives CATGVGGELFF.